This T cell receptor (beta chain) was identified during a study of T cells in Graves' hyperthyroidism and ophthalmopathy. RNA transcripts provided the source from which TCR beta CDR3 regions were amplified. TCR CDR3 underwent first-round RT-PCR with the HTBI primer set. TCRdb used MiXCR to reprocess the multiplex PCR reads, holding one entry per CDR3 protein. The sample lists a few hundred thousand distinct CDR3 sequences, about 15% occurring once. With 2 bases removed from V and 1 base from J, the gap between germline ends came to 10 bases. Germline V gene sequence: CDR1 SGDLS, CDR2 YYNGEE. The CDR3 sequence is 15 residues long. This sample holds PBMCs from roughly 10 ml fresh peripheral blood.

The clonotype comes from a woman under 40 with Graves' hyperthyroidism. Sequencing input: blood. The chain is built from TRBV9 and TRBJ2-4, with D perhaps matching TRBD2 (6 bases). In DNA, the CDR3 is TGTGCCAGCAGCGTTTCCAGCGGGGCCAAAAACATTCAGTACTTC. Encoded protein: CASSVSSGAKNIQYF.